This T cell receptor (beta chain) was sequenced in a study of Graves' ophthalmopathy and Graves' hyperthyroidism. Study-wide points: Ophthalmopathy progression predictions by the model showed 72% to 80% specificity and roughly 70% sensitivity. Clonotypes were expanded in thyroid at above 0.001 frequency, and most also appeared in blood.

A word on this clonotype: The antigen is not known.

V was clipped by 4 bases and J by 0 bases, with 10 bases between them. There are 16 residues in the CDR3. CDR1 MNHNY and CDR2 SVGAGI come from the germline V gene (reference sequence). Scientists amplified the TCR beta CDR3 regions from RNA transcripts. The first-round RT-PCR employed HTBI primers together with the Qiagen OneStep RT-PCR kit. A multiplex PCR was then performed as the second round. TCRdb analysed the multiplex PCR reads with MiXCR anew, one entry per CDR3 protein. The sample holds 740,000 or so distinct CDR3 sequences, 40% seen once. Other autoimmune diseases, uncontrolled infections, pregnancy or lactation excluded patients from enrollment.

The rearrangement links TRBV6-6 to TRBJ2-6, with D maybe TRBD2 (5 bases). The material sequenced was peripheral blood. The clonotype was recovered from an adult man with Graves' ophthalmopathy. The CDR3 DNA is TGTGCCAGCAGTTCTGGACTTATCTCTGGGGCCAACGTCCTGACTTTC. Translated: CASSSGLISGANVLTF.